The rows below give T cell receptor beta chains drawn from one sample of a study of naive and memory T cell subsets. MiXCR was run by TCRdb on the UMI-ligation and nested PCR reads, yielding one entry per CDR3 protein. The table shows 150,000 or so distinct CDR3 sequences, with over 20% occurring only once. Sequenced: naive CD4+ T cells from blood. All receptors derive from a human donor in good health. Both conserved end residues are part of each CDR3. The order of the fields is D gene, J gene, clone size, V gene, CDR3 protein, CDR3 DNA. D genes are given only for firm matches. A clone size is listed for some rows: how often the clone was seen (once, few, many), or a class if it is expanded.

D: TRBD1
J: TRBJ1-4
size: .
V: TRBV27
CDR3: CASKKGQGDQEKLFF
DNA: TGTGCCAGCAAAAAGGGACAGGGGGATCAGGAAAAACTGTTTTTT

D: .
J: TRBJ2-5
size: few
V: TRBV20-1
CDR3: CSASPKETQYF
DNA: TGCAGTGCTAGTCCAAAAGAGACCCAGTACTTC

D: .
J: TRBJ1-6
size: few
V: TRBV12-3/TRBV12-4
CDR3: CASGLGGANSPLHF
DNA: TGTGCCAGCGGCTTAGGAGGGGCGAATTCACCCCTCCACTTT

D: .
J: TRBJ2-1
size: .
V: TRBV20-1
CDR3: CSASNFWSSGTSSYNEQFF
DNA: TGCAGTGCTAGCAATTTCTGGAGCTCGGGGACAAGCTCCTACAATGAGCAGTTCTTC

D: .
J: TRBJ1-4
size: .
V: TRBV3-1
CDR3: CASSQQSGQFQKRHGREKLFF
DNA: TGTGCCAGCAGCCAACAATCGGGCCAGTTCCAAAAGAGGCACGGGCGTGAAAAACTGTTTTTT

D: .
J: TRBJ1-6
size: few
V: TRBV3-1
CDR3: CASSQGGSNSPLHF
DNA: TGTGCCAGCAGCCAAGGGGGTTCGAATTCACCCCTCCACTTT

D: TRBD1
J: TRBJ2-3
size: .
V: TRBV12-5
CDR3: CASGLATGGADTQYF
DNA: TGTGCTAGTGGTTTGGCGACAGGGGGCGCAGATACGCAGTATTTT

D: .
J: TRBJ2-6
size: .
V: TRBV7-9
CDR3: CASSLAQTSSGANVLTF
DNA: TGTGCCAGCAGCTTAGCCCAGACGAGCTCTGGGGCCAACGTCCTGACTTTC

D: TRBD1
J: TRBJ1-6
size: .
V: TRBV12-3/TRBV12-4
CDR3: CASSRLGTGRINSPLHF
DNA: TGTGCCAGCAGCCGCCTTGGGACAGGAAGAATTAATTCACCCCTCCACTTT

D: .
J: TRBJ2-3
size: .
V: TRBV7-2
CDR3: CASSLKPAGGTDTQYF
DNA: TGTGCCAGCAGCTTAAAGCCGGCGGGTGGGACAGATACGCAGTATTTT

D: .
J: TRBJ1-1
size: .
V: TRBV29-1
CDR3: CSVDRVGTEAFF
DNA: TGCAGCGTTGACAGGGTAGGAACTGAAGCTTTCTTT

D: .
J: TRBJ2-1
size: .
V: TRBV2
CDR3: CASSADRDNEQFF
DNA: TGTGCCAGCAGTGCCGACAGAGACAATGAGCAGTTCTTC

D: .
J: TRBJ2-3
size: few
V: TRBV5-1
CDR3: CASSLRGGDTQYF
DNA: TGCGCCAGCAGCTTGCGGGGCGGAGATACGCAGTATTTT

D: .
J: TRBJ1-2
size: many
V: TRBV19
CDR3: CASTTQRNYGYTF
DNA: TGTGCCAGTACCACACAGCGAAACTATGGCTACACCTTC

D: .
J: TRBJ1-3
size: .
V: TRBV6-2/TRBV6-3
CDR3: CASKWDTRSGNTIYF
DNA: TGTGCCAGCAAATGGGACACCCGCTCTGGAAACACCATATATTTT

D: TRBD2
J: TRBJ2-1
size: .
V: TRBV6-5
CDR3: CASSYLSGRANEQFF
DNA: TGTGCCAGCAGTTACTTAAGCGGGAGGGCCAATGAGCAGTTCTTC

D: TRBD2
J: TRBJ2-2
size: .
V: TRBV6-1
CDR3: CASSKSSGGHTGELFF
DNA: TGTGCCAGCAGTAAGAGCTCGGGAGGGCACACCGGGGAGCTGTTTTTT

D: TRBD2
J: TRBJ2-1
size: few
V: TRBV24-1
CDR3: CATRSPGGEQFF
DNA: TGTGCCACCAGGAGCCCGGGGGGGGAGCAGTTCTTC

D: .
J: TRBJ2-7
size: .
V: TRBV3-1
CDR3: CASSQESHEQYF
DNA: TGTGCCAGCAGCCAAGAGAGTCACGAGCAGTACTTC

D: .
J: TRBJ2-7
size: .
V: TRBV12-3/TRBV12-4
CDR3: CASSFWRTYEQYF
DNA: TGTGCCAGCAGTTTTTGGCGGACCTACGAGCAGTACTTC

D: .
J: TRBJ2-3
size: .
V: TRBV29-1
CDR3: CSVARAIGTDTQYF
DNA: TGCAGCGTTGCCAGGGCGATAGGCACAGATACGCAGTATTTT

D: TRBD2
J: TRBJ2-7
size: many
V: TRBV20-1
CDR3: CSAKAPSGIEQYF
DNA: TGCAGTGCTAAAGCCCCTAGCGGGATCGAGCAGTACTTC

D: TRBD2
J: TRBJ2-5
size: .
V: TRBV5-1
CDR3: CASRLAGQETQYF
DNA: TGCGCCAGCAGACTAGCGGGGCAAGAGACCCAGTACTTC

D: TRBD1
J: TRBJ2-1
size: few
V: TRBV10-3
CDR3: CAINGDRDYNEQFF
DNA: TGTGCCATCAATGGGGACAGGGATTACAATGAGCAGTTCTTC

D: TRBD1
J: TRBJ2-4
size: few
V: TRBV5-3
CDR3: CARSSPPTGGSAKNIQYF
DNA: TGTGCCAGAAGCTCGCCTCCGACAGGGGGGTCGGCCAAAAACATTCAGTACTTC

D: TRBD1
J: TRBJ1-2
size: many
V: TRBV10-1
CDR3: CASSDHRQGANYGYTF
DNA: TGCGCCAGCAGTGACCATCGACAGGGGGCAAACTATGGCTACACCTTC

D: .
J: TRBJ2-7
size: .
V: TRBV5-1
CDR3: CASSASTAYEQYF
DNA: TGCGCCAGCAGCGCATCGACAGCCTACGAGCAGTACTTC

D: .
J: TRBJ2-5
size: .
V: TRBV9
CDR3: CASSVELGGETQYF
DNA: TGTGCCAGCAGCGTGGAGTTGGGGGGAGAGACCCAGTACTTC

D: .
J: TRBJ2-4
size: many
V: TRBV12-3/TRBV12-4
CDR3: CASSLSAVAKNIQYF
DNA: TGTGCCAGCAGTTTGTCAGCGGTAGCCAAAAACATTCAGTACTTC

D: TRBD1
J: TRBJ2-7
size: .
V: TRBV30
CDR3: CACTGTGVYEQYF
DNA: TGTGCCTGCACTGGGACAGGAGTCTACGAGCAGTACTTC

D: .
J: TRBJ2-3
size: .
V: TRBV20-1
CDR3: CSASWRAKSTDTQYF
DNA: TGCAGTGCTAGTTGGCGGGCGAAGAGCACAGATACGCAGTATTTT

D: .
J: TRBJ2-3
size: .
V: TRBV7-9
CDR3: CASSLAYTDTQYF
DNA: TGTGCCAGCAGCTTAGCCTACACAGATACGCAGTATTTT

D: .
J: TRBJ1-1
size: .
V: TRBV29-1
CDR3: CSVTGQPGTEAFF
DNA: TGCAGCGTTACCGGACAGCCGGGGACTGAAGCTTTCTTT

D: TRBD2
J: TRBJ2-1
size: .
V: TRBV6-5
CDR3: CASSYGSGTSHNEQFF
DNA: TGTGCCAGCAGTTACGGCTCCGGGACTAGCCACAATGAGCAGTTCTTC

D: TRBD2
J: TRBJ2-2
size: few
V: TRBV20-1
CDR3: CSARSSFSGIPVTGELFF
DNA: TGCAGTGCTCGCTCCTCCTTTAGCGGGATTCCCGTCACCGGGGAGCTGTTTTTT

D: .
J: TRBJ1-3
size: .
V: TRBV6-5
CDR3: CASRLQGTGNTIYF
DNA: TGTGCCAGCAGGCTGCAGGGGACTGGAAACACCATATATTTT

D: .
J: TRBJ1-2
size: .
V: TRBV4-2
CDR3: CASSQDRGSGGYTF
DNA: TGTGCCAGCAGCCAAGATAGGGGATCGGGTGGCTACACCTTC

D: .
J: TRBJ2-5
size: few
V: TRBV28
CDR3: CASKLGGTETQYF
DNA: TGTGCCAGCAAACTAGGAGGGACAGAGACCCAGTACTTC

D: TRBD2
J: TRBJ2-2
size: .
V: TRBV4-1
CDR3: CASSREVTSETGELFF
DNA: TGCGCCAGCAGCCGAGAGGTGACTAGCGAGACCGGGGAGCTGTTTTTT

D: .
J: TRBJ1-2
size: .
V: TRBV5-5
CDR3: CASSYVAGARYTF
DNA: TGTGCCAGCAGCTACGTTGCGGGGGCCCGCTACACCTTC

D: .
J: TRBJ1-1
size: .
V: TRBV5-1
CDR3: CASSPGDVPRDTEAFF
DNA: TGCGCCAGCAGCCCGGGGGACGTCCCAAGAGACACTGAAGCTTTCTTT

D: TRBD2
J: TRBJ2-6
size: .
V: TRBV10-3
CDR3: CAISDPGGPSGANVLTF
DNA: TGTGCCATCAGTGACCCGGGAGGCCCGTCTGGGGCCAACGTCCTGACTTTC

D: TRBD1
J: TRBJ2-7
size: .
V: TRBV6-6
CDR3: CASSYSRDRGPEQYF
DNA: TGTGCCAGCAGTTACTCCCGGGACAGGGGGCCCGAGCAGTACTTC

D: .
J: TRBJ1-1
size: .
V: TRBV7-2
CDR3: CASSLSLPEAFF
DNA: TGTGCCAGCAGCTTAAGTCTCCCTGAAGCTTTCTTT

D: .
J: TRBJ2-4
size: many
V: TRBV19
CDR3: CASSLTTQNIQYF
DNA: TGTGCCAGTAGTCTCACAACTCAAAACATTCAGTACTTC